The rows below give T cell receptor beta chains drawn from one sample of a study of human T cells and chemical hapten exposure. TCRdb redid the calling of the RACE reads with MiXCR, one entry per CDR3 protein. The data hold under 450,000 distinct CDR3 sequences, with nearly 6.5% observed a single time. Sample: whole blood, taken in connection with sensitization to the hapten diphenylcyclopropenone (DPC). All receptors derive from a woman younger than 35 with alopecia areata. Some clones in this sample may be carry-over from other donors' samples. The CDR3 runs from the conserved cysteine through the conserved F or W. D genes are given only for firm matches. Clone size is given for some rows only: seen once, a few or many times, or a class if the clone is expanded.

d_call clone_size j_call cdr3_length v_call cdr3_aa cdr3_nt
TRBD1 NA TRBJ2-1 15 TRBV9 CASSDGQVSYNEQFF TGTGCCAGCAGCGACGGACAGGTTAGCTACAATGAGCAGTTCTTC
TRBD2 few TRBJ2-7 16 TRBV4-3 CASSQDSGGEYYEQYF TGCGCCAGCAGCCAAGATTCCGGGGGGGAATATTACGAGCAGTACTTC
NA NA TRBJ1-1 14 TRBV7-9 CASSLESQGFEAFF TGTGCCAGCAGCTTAGAGAGTCAGGGGTTTGAAGCTTTCTTT
NA few TRBJ2-3 16 TRBV25-1 CASTPMGAEPLDTQYF TGTGCCAGCACTCCCATGGGAGCGGAACCCCTAGATACGCAGTATTTT
NA few TRBJ2-3 11 TRBV5-1 CASGNTDTQYF TGCGCCAGTGGAAATACAGATACGCAGTATTTT
NA many TRBJ1-5 13 TRBV6-5 CASSPGVGQPQHF TGTGCCAGCAGCCCCGGGGTAGGTCAGCCCCAGCATTTT
NA few TRBJ2-3 13 TRBV27 CASSLWRGDTQYF TGTGCCAGCAGTTTATGGCGCGGAGATACGCAGTATTTT
NA many TRBJ1-2 12 TRBV11-2 CASSLDGNGYTF TGTGCCAGCAGCTTAGATGGGAATGGCTACACCTTC
TRBD2 NA TRBJ2-3 14 TRBV6-5 CASSSGGAYDTQYF TGTGCCAGCAGTAGCGGGGGGGCATATGATACGCAGTATTTT
NA NA TRBJ1-2 14 TRBV20-1 CSAREGRVSYGYTF TGCAGTGCTAGAGAGGGACGGGTCTCCTATGGCTACACCTTC
TRBD1 few TRBJ2-7 14 TRBV28 CASRPGTGGVEQYF TGTGCCAGCAGACCCGGGACAGGGGGCGTCGAGCAGTACTTC
NA few TRBJ2-2 14 TRBV7-6 CASSFAGSTGELFF TGTGCCAGCAGCTTTGCAGGGAGCACCGGGGAGCTGTTTTTT
TRBD2 few TRBJ2-3 14 TRBV20-1 CSPGLSGGTDTQYF TGCAGTCCTGGACTAAGCGGGGGCACAGATACGCAGTATTTT
TRBD1 few TRBJ1-2 15 TRBV6-1 CARLRTGQGALGYTF TGTGCCCGTCTCAGGACGGGACAGGGGGCGCTCGGCTACACCTTC
NA NA TRBJ2-1 15 TRBV6-1 CASSERSGSYNEQFF TGTGCCAGCAGTGAACGGAGCGGCTCCTACAATGAGCAGTTCTTC
NA few TRBJ2-1 17 TRBV7-2 CASSLVKVPGHYNEQFF TGTGCCAGCAGCCTAGTAAAGGTCCCGGGACACTATAATGAGCAGTTCTTC
NA many TRBJ1-2 14 TRBV7-9 CASSPSTANYGYTF TGTGCCAGCAGCCCAAGTACAGCTAACTATGGCTACACCTTC
TRBD2 NA TRBJ2-3 14 TRBV20-1 CSATTSAGTDTQYF TGCAGTGCTACTACTAGCGCCGGCACAGATACGCAGTATTTT
NA many TRBJ2-2 12 TRBV29-1 CSVALYTGELFF TGCAGCGTTGCGCTATACACCGGGGAGCTGTTTTTT
NA NA TRBJ1-1 13 TRBV7-9 CASSHGPNTEAFF TGTGCCAGCAGCCACGGGCCTAACACTGAAGCTTTCTTT
NA many TRBJ2-4 13 TRBV6-2/TRBV6-3 CASSQGPENIQYF TGTGCCAGCAGTCAGGGACCTGAAAACATTCAGTACTTC
NA many TRBJ2-2 14 TRBV6-2/TRBV6-3 CASSSQGHTGELFF TGTGCCAGCAGTAGTCAGGGACACACCGGGGAGCTGTTTTTT
NA few TRBJ2-2 15 TRBV6-5 CASSYWGIDTGELFF TGTGCCAGCAGTTATTGGGGGATCGACACCGGGGAGCTGTTTTTT
TRBD2 NA TRBJ2-7 16 TRBV6-5 CASSPLASGGSPEQYF TGTGCCAGCAGCCCTCTCGCTAGCGGGGGCTCCCCCGAGCAGTACTTC
NA NA TRBJ2-7 12 TRBV6-5 CASSSPIGEQYF TGTGCCAGCAGTTCACCGATCGGGGAGCAGTACTTC
TRBD1 NA TRBJ2-3 15 TRBV6-5 CASSDRGASTDTQYF TGTGCCAGCAGTGACAGGGGCGCTAGCACAGATACGCAGTATTTT
NA many TRBJ1-4 14 TRBV2 CASIEGGWGEKLFF TGTGCCAGCATAGAAGGAGGATGGGGAGAAAAACTGTTTTTT
NA many TRBJ1-4 16 TRBV5-1 CASSPGTGPPNEKLFF TGCGCCAGCAGCCCAGGGACCGGGCCGCCTAATGAAAAACTGTTTTTT
TRBD2 NA TRBJ2-3 14 TRBV29-1 CSVQRGRGTDTQYF TGCAGCGTTCAGCGGGGGAGAGGCACAGATACGCAGTATTTT
NA many TRBJ2-6 19 TRBV12-3/TRBV12-4 CASSLRQGGRTGRANVLTF TGTGCCAGCAGTTTACGACAGGGAGGGAGGACCGGCAGGGCCAACGTCCTGACTTTC
TRBD2 few TRBJ2-3 17 TRBV10-3 CAIRGAGGESYTDTQYF TGTGCCATCAGGGGAGCGGGGGGCGAGTCATACACAGATACGCAGTATTTT
NA many TRBJ1-5 15 TRBV6-5 CASRPRGGQGQPQHF TGTGCCAGCAGACCGCGTGGGGGTCAGGGACAGCCCCAGCATTTT
NA few TRBJ2-1 16 TRBV7-9 CASSPPNRGARWEQFF TGTGCCAGCAGCCCCCCTAACCGGGGGGCCCGGTGGGAGCAGTTCTTC
TRBD1 many TRBJ2-1 20 TRBV12-3/TRBV12-4 CASTQRLGRLTGGAGNEQFF TGTGCCAGCACCCAACGACTGGGCCGCCTGACAGGGGGCGCCGGCAATGAGCAGTTCTTC
NA NA TRBJ2-3 17 TRBV14 CASSQEVTDIRTDTQYF TGTGCCAGCAGCCAAGAGGTAACGGACATCCGCACAGATACGCAGTATTTT
NA many TRBJ1-1 13 TRBV3-1 CASSQVANTEAFF TGTGCCAGCAGCCAAGTAGCGAACACTGAAGCTTTCTTT
NA few TRBJ1-1 13 TRBV10-3 CAISREGNTEAFF TGTGCCATCAGTAGGGAGGGGAACACTGAAGCTTTCTTT
TRBD2 many TRBJ2-3 13 TRBV10-3 CAIRLGTTDTQYF TGTGCCATCAGACTGGGGACTACGGATACGCAGTATTTT
NA many TRBJ1-3 15 TRBV27 CASTFYRCAGNTIYF TGTGCCAGCACCTTCTACAGGTGTGCTGGAAACACCATATATTTT
NA few TRBJ2-3 14 TRBV28 CASIPRPDRYTQYF TGTGCCAGTATACCAAGACCAGACCGTTATACGCAGTATTTT
TRBD1 many TRBJ1-1 15 TRBV7-9 CASSLGEDRGTEAFF TGTGCCAGCAGCTTAGGTGAGGACAGGGGTACTGAAGCTTTCTTT
TRBD1 few TRBJ1-2 14 TRBV2 CASSEAGQGFRYTF TGTGCCAGCAGTGAAGCGGGACAGGGTTTCAGGTACACCTTC
TRBD1 many TRBJ1-5 18 TRBV20-1 CSARRPGQGLLNNQPQHF TGCAGTGCTAGGAGGCCGGGACAGGGACTACTTAATAATCAGCCCCAGCATTTT
TRBD1 NA TRBJ2-5 16 TRBV25-1 CASSEFQGAGQETQYF TGTGCCAGCAGTGAATTTCAGGGGGCGGGCCAAGAGACCCAGTACTTC
TRBD2 few TRBJ2-7 13 TRBV20-1 CSAPSGSTYEQYF TGCAGTGCTCCTAGCGGGAGCACCTACGAGCAGTACTTC
NA NA TRBJ1-4 12 TRBV12-3/TRBV12-4 CASRPFGEKLFF TGTGCCAGCCGCCCCTTCGGGGAAAAACTGTTTTTT
TRBD1 few TRBJ2-2 16 TRBV7-6 CASSLGPGDRPGELFF TGTGCCAGCAGCTTAGGTCCAGGGGACAGACCCGGGGAGCTGTTTTTT
NA many TRBJ1-2 13 TRBV3-1 CASRRSALDGYTF TGTGCCAGCCGCCGTTCCGCCCTCGATGGCTACACCTTC
NA NA TRBJ2-5 16 TRBV29-1 CSVGTLISLGLETQYF TGCAGCGTCGGGACTTTGATCTCGCTTGGTTTAGAGACCCAGTACTTC
TRBD1 NA TRBJ1-4 14 TRBV6-6 CASRDTPGQTKLFF TGTGCCAGCAGGGACACTCCGGGACAGACAAAACTGTTTTTT